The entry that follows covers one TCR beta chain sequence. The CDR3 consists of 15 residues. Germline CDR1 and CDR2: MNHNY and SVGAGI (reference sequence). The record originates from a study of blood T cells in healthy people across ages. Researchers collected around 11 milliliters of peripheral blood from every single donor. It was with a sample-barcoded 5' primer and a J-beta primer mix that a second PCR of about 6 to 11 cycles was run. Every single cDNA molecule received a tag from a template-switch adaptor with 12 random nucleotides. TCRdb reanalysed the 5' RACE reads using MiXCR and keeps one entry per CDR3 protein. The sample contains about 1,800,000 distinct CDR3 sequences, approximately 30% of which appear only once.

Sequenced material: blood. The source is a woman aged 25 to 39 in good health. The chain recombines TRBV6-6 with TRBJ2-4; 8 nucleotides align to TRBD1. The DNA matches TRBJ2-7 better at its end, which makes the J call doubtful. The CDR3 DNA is TGTGCCAGCAGTCGCCCCGGACAGGGAGAAGACGAGCAGTACTTC. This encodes CASSRPGQGEDEQYF.